This T cell receptor (beta chain) was identified during a study of response to subunit inactivated influenza vaccine. V was clipped by 1 base and J by 2 bases, with 12 bases between them. The CDR3 is made up of 15 amino acids. From germline, CDR1 is SGHTA and CDR2 FQGNSA. Study results and limitations: Authors suggested that a seasonal influenza vaccination recruits few new T cells each time.

From the RT-PCR reads, TCRdb called clonotypes with MiXCR, one entry per CDR3 protein. The data hold 650,000 to 800,000 distinct CDR3 sequences, with roughly 13% observed a single time. This clonotype appeared a few times. What it recognizes is unknown. Here the sequenced sample was PBMCs from blood, taken around 15 days before vaccination. The chain couples TRBV7-2 to TRBJ2-7; tentatively, D is TRBD1 or TRBD2 (6 bases each). This clonotype originated in a man between 45 and 60 years old who received an inactivated influenza vaccine. This CDR3 reads CASSLDSGAPYEQYF. The CDR3 DNA reads TGTGCCAGCAGCTTAGACTCGGGGGCCCCCTACGAGCAGTACTTC.